This T cell receptor (beta chain) is drawn from a study of T-cell reconstitution after alpha-beta-depleted transplantation in children. The V end was cut by 1 base, the J end by 8 bases, with 11 bases between. The CDR3 runs 13 residues. The germline CDR1 and CDR2 sequences are SGHTA and FQGNSA. General observations from the study: Where alpha-beta T cells came from about two months after transplant was reportedly several hundred expanded graft clones. Fresh T-cell production supplied most of the T-cell counts and diversity seen one year after transplant. Recipient T cells and thymic progenitors that survived were the source of the high TCRbeta diversity seen at day 60 in some patients.

This clonotype was observed a single time. Its cognate antigen is unknown. Unique molecular identifiers were used in preparing the TCRbeta library. TCRdb analysed the PCR reads with MiXCR anew, one entry per CDR3 protein. Among about 300,000 distinct CDR3 sequences listed, less than 9.5% were seen once. The V gene is TRBV7-2, the J gene TRBJ1-2; D perhaps matches TRBD1 (6 bases). The sequence derives from a female patient aged 2-15 years who had a stem cell transplant for Fanconi anemia, so the T cells may come from the graft donor. The starting material was peripheral blood, obtained 360 days after TCRalphabeta/CD19-depleted stem cell transplant. The CDR3 nucleotides read TGTGCCAGCAGCTTAGTGGGGGCACAGGGCTACACCTTC. It specifies CASSLVGAQGYTF.